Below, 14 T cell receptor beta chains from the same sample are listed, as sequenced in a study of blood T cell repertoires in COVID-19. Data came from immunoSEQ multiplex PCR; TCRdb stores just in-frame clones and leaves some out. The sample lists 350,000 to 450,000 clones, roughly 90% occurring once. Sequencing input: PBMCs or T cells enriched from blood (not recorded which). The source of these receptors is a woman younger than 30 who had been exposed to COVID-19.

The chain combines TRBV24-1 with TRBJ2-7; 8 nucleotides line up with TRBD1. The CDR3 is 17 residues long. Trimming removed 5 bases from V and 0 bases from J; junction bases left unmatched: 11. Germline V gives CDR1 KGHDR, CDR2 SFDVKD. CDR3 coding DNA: TGTGCCACCAGTGGTCGCCCCGGGACAGGCCTCTCCTACGAGCAGTACTTC. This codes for CATSGRPGTGLSYEQYF.

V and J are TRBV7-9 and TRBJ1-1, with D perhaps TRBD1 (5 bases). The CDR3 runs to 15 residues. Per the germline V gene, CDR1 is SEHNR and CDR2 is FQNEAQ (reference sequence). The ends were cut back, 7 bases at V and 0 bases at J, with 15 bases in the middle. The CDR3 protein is CASTTWRGLNTEAFF. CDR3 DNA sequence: TGTGCCAGCACCACTTGGAGGGGCCTGAACACTGAAGCTTTCTTT.

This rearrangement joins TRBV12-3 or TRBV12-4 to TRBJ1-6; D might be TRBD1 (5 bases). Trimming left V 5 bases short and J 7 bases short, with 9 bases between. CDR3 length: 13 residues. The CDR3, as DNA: TGTGCCAGCAGTCAGGGCCCAAATTCACCCCTCCACTTT. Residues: CASSQGPNSPLHF.

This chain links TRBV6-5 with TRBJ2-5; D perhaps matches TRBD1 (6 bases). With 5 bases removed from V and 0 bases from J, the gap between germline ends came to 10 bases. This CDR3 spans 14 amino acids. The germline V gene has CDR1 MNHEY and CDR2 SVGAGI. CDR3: CASSPRDNQETQYF. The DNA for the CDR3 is TGTGCCAGCAGTCCCCGGGACAACCAAGAGACCCAGTACTTC.

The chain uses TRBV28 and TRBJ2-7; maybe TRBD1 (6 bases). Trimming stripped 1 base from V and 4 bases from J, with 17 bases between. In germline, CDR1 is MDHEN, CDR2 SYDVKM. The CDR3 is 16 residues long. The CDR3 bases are TGTGCCAGCAGTTTATCCCCGACAGGATCCTTGTACGAGCAGTACTTC. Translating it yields CASSLSPTGSLYEQYF.

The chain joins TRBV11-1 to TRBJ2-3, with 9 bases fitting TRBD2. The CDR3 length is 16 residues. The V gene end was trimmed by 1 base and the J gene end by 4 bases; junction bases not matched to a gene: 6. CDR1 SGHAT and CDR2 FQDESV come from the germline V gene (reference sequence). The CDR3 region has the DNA TGTGCCAGCAGCTTAGAATCGGGACTAGCTCCAGATACGCAGTATTTT. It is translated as CASSLESGLAPDTQYF.

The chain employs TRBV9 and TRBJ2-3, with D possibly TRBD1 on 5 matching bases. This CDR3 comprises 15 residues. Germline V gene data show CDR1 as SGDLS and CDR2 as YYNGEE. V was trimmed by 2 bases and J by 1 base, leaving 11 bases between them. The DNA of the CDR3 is TGTGCCAGCAGCGTGTGGGGCGAGCGCACAGATACGCAGTATTTT. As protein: CASSVWGERTDTQYF.

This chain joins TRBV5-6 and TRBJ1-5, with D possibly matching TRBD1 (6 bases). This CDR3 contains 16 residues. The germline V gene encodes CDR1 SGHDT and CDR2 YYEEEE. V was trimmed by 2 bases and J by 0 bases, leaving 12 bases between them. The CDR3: CASSFHDRNSNQPQHF. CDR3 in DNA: TGTGCCAGCAGCTTTCACGACAGGAATAGCAATCAGCCCCAGCATTTT.

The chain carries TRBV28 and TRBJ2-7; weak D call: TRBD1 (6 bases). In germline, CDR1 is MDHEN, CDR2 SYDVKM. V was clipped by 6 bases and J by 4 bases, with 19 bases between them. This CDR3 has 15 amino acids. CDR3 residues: CASSSTDRLIYEQYF. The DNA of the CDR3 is TGTGCCAGCAGCTCTACCGACAGGTTAATATACGAGCAGTACTTC.

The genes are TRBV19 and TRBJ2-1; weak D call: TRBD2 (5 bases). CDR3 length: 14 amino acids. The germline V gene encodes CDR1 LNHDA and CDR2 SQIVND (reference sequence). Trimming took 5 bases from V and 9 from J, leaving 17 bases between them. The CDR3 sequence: CASSARVALGEQFF. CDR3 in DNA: TGTGCCAGTAGTGCACGAGTAGCGTTGGGTGAGCAGTTCTTC.

The CDR3 DNA sequence: TGTGCCAGCAGACCCGGGACAGGGGGTAGAACTGAAGCTTTCTTT. Residues: CASRPGTGGRTEAFF. The chain carries TRBV7-8 and TRBJ1-1; the match to TRBD1 covers 11 bases. From germline, CDR1 is SGHVS and CDR2 FQNEAQ. V lost 6 bases and J lost 5; bases outside the gene matches: 8. The CDR3 sequence is 15 residues long.

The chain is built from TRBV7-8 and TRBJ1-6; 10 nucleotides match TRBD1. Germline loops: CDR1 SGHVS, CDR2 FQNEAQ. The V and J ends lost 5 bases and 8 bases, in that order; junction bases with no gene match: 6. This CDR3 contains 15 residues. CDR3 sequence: CASSTYGTGDSPLHF. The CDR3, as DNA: TGTGCCAGCAGCACCTACGGGACAGGGGATTCACCCCTCCACTTT.

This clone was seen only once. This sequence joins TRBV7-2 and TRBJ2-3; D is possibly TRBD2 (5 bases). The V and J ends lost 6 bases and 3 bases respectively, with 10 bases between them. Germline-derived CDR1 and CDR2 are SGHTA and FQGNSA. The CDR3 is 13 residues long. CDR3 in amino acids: CASRMDLTDTQYF. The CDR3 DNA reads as TGTGCCAGCAGAATGGACTTAACAGATACGCAGTATTTT. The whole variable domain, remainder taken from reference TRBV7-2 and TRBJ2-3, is GAGVSQSPSNKVTEKGKDVELRCDPISGHTALYWYRQSLGQGLEFLIYFQGNSAPDKSGLPSDRFSAERTGGSVSTLTIQRTQQEDSAVYLCASRMDLTDTQYFGPGTRLTVL.

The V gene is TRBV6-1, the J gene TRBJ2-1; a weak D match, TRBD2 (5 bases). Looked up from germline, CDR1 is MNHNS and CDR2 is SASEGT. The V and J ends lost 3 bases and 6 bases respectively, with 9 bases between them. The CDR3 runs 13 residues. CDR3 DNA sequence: TGTGCCAGCAGTGATTACGGACTCAATGAGCAGTTCTTC. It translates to CASSDYGLNEQFF.